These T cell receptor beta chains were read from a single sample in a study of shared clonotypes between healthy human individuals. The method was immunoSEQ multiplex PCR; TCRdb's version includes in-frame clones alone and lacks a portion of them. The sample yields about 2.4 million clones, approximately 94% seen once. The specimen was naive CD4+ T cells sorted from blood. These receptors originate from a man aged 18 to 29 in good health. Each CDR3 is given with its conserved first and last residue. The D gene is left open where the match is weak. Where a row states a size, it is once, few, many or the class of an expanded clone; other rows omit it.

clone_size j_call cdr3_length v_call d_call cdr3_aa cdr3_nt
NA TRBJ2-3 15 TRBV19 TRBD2 CASSDSGRAWDTQYF TGTGCCAGTAGTGATAGCGGGAGGGCCTGGGATACGCAGTATTTT
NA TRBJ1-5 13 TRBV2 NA CASSGWGNQPQHF TGTGCCAGCAGTGGATGGGGGAATCAGCCCCAGCATTTT
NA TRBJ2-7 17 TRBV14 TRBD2 CASSRLTSGGPSYEQYF TGTGCCAGCAGCCGTCTAACTAGCGGGGGGCCCTCCTACGAGCAGTACTTC
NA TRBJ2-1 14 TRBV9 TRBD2 CASSLQSLAGEQFF TGTGCCAGCAGCCTACAATCCTTAGCGGGGGAGCAGTTCTTC
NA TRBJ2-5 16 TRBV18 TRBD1 CASSPQKGAGKETQYF TGTGCCAGCTCACCCCAAAAGGGGGCAGGGAAAGAGACCCAGTACTTC
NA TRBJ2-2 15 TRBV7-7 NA CASSLDPYFTGELFF TGTGCTAGCAGCTTAGATCCGTACTTCACCGGGGAGCTGTTTTTT
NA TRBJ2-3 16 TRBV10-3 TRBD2 CAISDGVAGGTDTQYF TGTGCCATCAGTGATGGGGTAGCGGGGGGTACAGATACGCAGTATTTT
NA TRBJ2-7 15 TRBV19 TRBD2 CAGYGTSLFGFEQYF TGTGCCGGCTACGGGACTAGCCTCTTCGGGTTCGAGCAGTACTTC
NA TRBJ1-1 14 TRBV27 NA CASSSGKLNTEAFF TGTGCCAGCAGTTCAGGGAAACTTAACACTGAAGCTTTCTTT
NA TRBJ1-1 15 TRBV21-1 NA CASSKAKGLNTEAFF TGTGCCAGCAGCAAAGCGAAGGGGCTGAACACTGAAGCTTTCTTT
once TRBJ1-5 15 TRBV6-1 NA CASTGGHPSNQPQHF TGTGCCAGCACCGGGGGACACCCTAGCAATCAGCCCCAGCATTTT
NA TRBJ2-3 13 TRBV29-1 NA CSVGGIGTDTQYF TGCAGCGTTGGGGGCATCGGCACAGATACGCAGTATTTT
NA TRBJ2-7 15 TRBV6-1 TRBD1 CASSEGAGGPYEQYF TGTGCCAGCAGTGAAGGGGCAGGGGGTCCCTACGAGCAGTACTTC
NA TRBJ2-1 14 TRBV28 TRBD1 CASSLAGGWNEQFF TGTGCCAGCAGTTTGGCAGGGGGATGGAATGAGCAGTTCTTC
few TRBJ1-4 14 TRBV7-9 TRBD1 CASSLGQGNEKLFF TGTGCCAGCAGCTTGGGACAGGGGAATGAAAAACTGTTTTTT
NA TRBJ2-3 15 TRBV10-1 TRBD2 CASSSVAGGGDTQYF TGCGCCAGCAGTTCGGTGGCGGGAGGAGGGGATACGCAGTATTTT
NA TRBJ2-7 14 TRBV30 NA CAWSGRISSYEQYF TGTGCCTGGAGCGGACGGATAAGCTCCTACGAGCAGTACTTC
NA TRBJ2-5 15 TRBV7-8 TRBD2 CASSLRLAGAETQYF TGTGCCAGCAGCTTAAGGCTAGCGGGGGCAGAGACCCAGTACTTC
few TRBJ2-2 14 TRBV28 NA CASSSKGITGELFF TGTGCCAGCAGTTCGAAGGGAATCACCGGGGAGCTGTTTTTT
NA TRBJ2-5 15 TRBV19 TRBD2 CASKTSGSGEGTQYF TGTGCCAGTAAAACTAGCGGGAGCGGCGAGGGGACCCAGTACTTC
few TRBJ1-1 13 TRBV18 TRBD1 CASSRTGNTEAFF TGTGCCAGCTCCCGGACAGGGAACACTGAAGCTTTCTTT
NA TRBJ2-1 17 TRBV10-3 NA CAISESPGTALYNEQFF TGTGCCATCAGTGAGTCTCCGGGGACGGCCCTATACAATGAGCAGTTCTTC
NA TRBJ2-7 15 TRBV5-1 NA CASSPAGTGAYEQYF TGCGCCAGCAGCCCGGCGGGGACGGGAGCCTACGAGCAGTACTTC
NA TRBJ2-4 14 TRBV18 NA CASSPQERANIQYF TGTGCCAGCTCACCCCAAGAAAGGGCAAACATTCAGTACTTC
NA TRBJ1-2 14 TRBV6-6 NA CASSYSRGDYGYTF TGTGCCAGCAGTTATAGCCGGGGAGACTATGGCTACACCTTC
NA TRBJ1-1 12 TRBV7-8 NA CASSLVGGEAFF TGTGCCAGCAGCTTAGTTGGAGGTGAAGCTTTCTTT
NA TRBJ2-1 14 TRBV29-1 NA CSAPLPSSYNEQFF TGCAGCGCCCCACTCCCGAGCTCCTACAATGAGCAGTTCTTC
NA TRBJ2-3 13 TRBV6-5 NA CASSTPSTDTQYF TGTGCCAGCAGTACCCCTAGCACAGATACGCAGTATTTT
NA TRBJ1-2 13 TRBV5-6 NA CATRRRGNYGYTF TGTGCCACACGTAGACGGGGAAACTATGGCTACACCTTC
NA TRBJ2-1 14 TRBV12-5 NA CASGSSGGIDEQFF TGTGCTAGTGGTTCCTCGGGGGGCATAGATGAGCAGTTCTTC
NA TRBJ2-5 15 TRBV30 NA CAWDHLTSQSKTQYF TGTGCCTGGGACCATTTAACTAGCCAGTCGAAGACCCAGTACTTC
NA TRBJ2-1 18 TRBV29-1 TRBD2 CSVAPMGLAGVSYNEQFF TGCAGCGTTGCGCCGATGGGACTAGCGGGAGTGAGTTACAATGAGCAGTTCTTC
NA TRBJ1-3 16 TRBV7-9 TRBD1 CASSTSDRDSGNTIYF TGTGCCAGCAGCACCTCAGACAGGGACTCTGGAAACACCATATATTTT
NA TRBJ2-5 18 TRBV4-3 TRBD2 CASSQKTQGLAGGETQYF TGCGCCAGCAGCCAGAAAACCCAAGGACTAGCGGGAGGGGAGACCCAGTACTTC
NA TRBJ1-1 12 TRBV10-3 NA CAISNMNTEAFF TGTGCCATCAGTAACATGAACACTGAAGCTTTCTTT
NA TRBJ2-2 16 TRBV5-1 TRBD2 CASSLIPGLNTGELFF TGCGCCAGCAGCTTAATACCGGGACTAAACACCGGGGAGCTGTTTTTT
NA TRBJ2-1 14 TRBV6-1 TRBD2 CASSWRGGFNEQFF TGTGCCAGCAGTTGGCGGGGGGGCTTCAATGAGCAGTTCTTC
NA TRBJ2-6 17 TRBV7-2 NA CASSSGGAVSGANVLTF TGTGCCAGCAGCTCTGGGGGGGCCGTCTCTGGGGCCAACGTCCTGACTTTC
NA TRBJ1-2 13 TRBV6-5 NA CASSLGIGYGYTF TGTGCCAGCAGTTTGGGGATCGGGTATGGCTACACCTTC
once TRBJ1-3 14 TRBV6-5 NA CASSSSSSGNTIYF TGTGCCAGCAGTTCCTCAAGCTCTGGAAACACCATATATTTT
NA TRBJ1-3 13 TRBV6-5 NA CASSPGFGNTIYF TGTGCCAGCAGTCCAGGGTTTGGAAACACCATATATTTT